A single sample gave rise to the 23 T cell receptor beta chains below, sequenced in a study of T cell clones after liver transplantation. Clones were read by immunoSEQ multiplex PCR, and TCRdb kept only the in-frame ones, dropping some. The sample carries roughly 100,000 clones, around four fifths recorded once. This sample comprised CD4+ T cells from blood, obtained before liver transplant. The receptors were sampled from a human donor who received a liver transplant.

The V and J genes are TRBV6-5 and TRBJ1-2; D is unresolved. V dropped 5 bases and J dropped 2 bases, with 12 bases sitting between them. Germline values: CDR1 MNHEY, CDR2 SVGAGI. The CDR3 length is 14 residues. The CDR3 sequence is CASSPRRENYGYTF. Here the CDR3 DNA reads TGTGCCAGCAGTCCGAGGAGGGAGAACTATGGCTACACCTTC.

Here the CDR3 DNA reads TGTGCCAGCAGTGACTCAGGGGAGGCCAATCAGCCCCAGCATTTT. This encodes CASSDSGEANQPQHF. The rearrangement links TRBV6-4 to TRBJ1-5; a possible D gene is TRBD1 (5 bases). The CDR3 contains 15 residues. V lost 0 bases, J lost 3 bases, and 9 bases lay in between. Germline V CDR1 and CDR2: MRHNA, SNTAGT.

V gene TRBV10-1 combines with J gene TRBJ2-3; D uncertain. V lost 5 bases and J lost 2, with 11 bases in between. This CDR3 is 14 amino acids long. Germline-derived CDR1 and CDR2 are WNHNN and SYGVQD (reference sequence). The CDR3 protein is CASSHDAVTDTQYF. The CDR3 DNA sequence: TGCGCCAGCAGTCACGACGCAGTCACAGATACGCAGTATTTT.

This clone was recorded once. The gene calls are TRBV19 and TRBJ1-2, with 8 nucleotides matching TRBD1. Germline CDR1 and CDR2: LNHDA and SQIVND (reference sequence). There are 14 residues in the CDR3. The ends lost 7 bases at V and 4 bases at J; junction bases unmatched: 8. The CDR3 nucleotides read TGTGCCAGTAACCCTCGGGACAGGCCCTATGGCTACACCTTC. It is translated as CASNPRDRPYGYTF.

The V gene is TRBV5-1, the J gene TRBJ2-3, with a weak D call TRBD2 (5 bases). CDR1 and CDR2 (germline): SGHRS, YFSETQ. This CDR3 is built from 18 residues. Trimming left V 4 bases short and J 0 bases short, with 21 bases between. The CDR3 DNA follows: TGCGCCAGCAGCAGAGGCTTTGAGGGTCATCCTAGCACAGATACGCAGTATTTT. Translation gives CASSRGFEGHPSTDTQYF.

DNA of the CDR3: TGTGCCTGGAAGGGAACCTTGGAATACGAGCAGTACTTC. Translating gives CAWKGTLEYEQYF. The chain uses TRBV30 and TRBJ2-7; D ambiguous. V lost 4 bases to trimming and J lost 4 bases, with 14 bases between them. Looked up from germline, CDR1 is GTSNPN and CDR2 is SVGIG (reference sequence). There are 13 residues in the CDR3.

The chain links TRBV27 to TRBJ2-7; 7 bases map to TRBD2. CDR1 and CDR2 (germline): MNHEY, SMNVEV (reference sequence). The CDR3 runs to 16 residues. V was clipped by 2 bases and J by 6 bases; unmatched bases: 13. Written as DNA, the CDR3 is TGTGCCAGCAGTTTACGATCCAGCGGGATAGGGGCCGAGCAGTACTTC. Translating gives CASSLRSSGIGAEQYF.

The sample holds a few counts of this clone. The chain has TRBV5-1 and TRBJ1-1, with 7 bases identical to TRBD1. Germline lookup yields CDR1 SGHRS and CDR2 YFSETQ. The CDR3 totals 14 residues. The trim removed 0 bases at V and 3 bases at J, leaving 2 bases unmatched. CDR3 residues: CASSLGQGHTEAFF. The CDR3 DNA reads TGCGCCAGCAGCTTGGGACAGGGACACACTGAAGCTTTCTTT.

The gene calls are TRBV9 and TRBJ2-2; possibly TRBD1 or TRBD2 for D (6 bases each). This CDR3 is built from 16 residues. The germline V and J ends were trimmed by 4 bases and 2 bases, with 15 bases remaining between them. The V gene's germline CDR1 is SGDLS and CDR2 YYNGEE. The CDR3 protein is CASSPLGGLNTGELFF. The CDR3, as DNA: TGTGCCAGCAGCCCCCTTGGGGGGCTAAACACCGGGGAGCTGTTTTTT. Combining the CDR3 with reference TRBV9 and TRBJ2-2 gives the whole variable domain DSGVTQTPKHLITATGQRVTLRCSPRSGDLSVYWYQQSLDQGLQFLIQYYNGEERAKGNILERFSAQQFPDLHSELNLSSLELGDSALYFCASSPLGGLNTGELFFGEGSRLTVL.

This chain joins TRBV9 and TRBJ1-1; D not resolved. The CDR3 consists of 13 residues. The V and J ends lost 3 bases and 4 bases respectively, with 10 bases between them. Per the germline V gene, CDR1 is SGDLS and CDR2 is YYNGEE. The DNA for the CDR3 is TGTGCCAGCAGCGCGGACGGATCCACTGAAGCTTTCTTT. Translation: CASSADGSTEAFF.

The chain uses TRBV27 and TRBJ1-6; no clear D. The CDR3 contains 15 residues. Germline CDR1 reads MNHEY; CDR2 reads SMNVEV (reference sequence). V dropped 7 bases and J dropped 0 bases, with 10 bases sitting between them. CDR3 DNA: TGTGCCAGCAAGTTGGGCAGCTCCTATAATTCACCCCTCCACTTT. Amino acids: CASKLGSSYNSPLHF.

This rearrangement joins TRBV2 to TRBJ2-7, with 7 bases aligning to TRBD1. Germline values: CDR1 SNHLY, CDR2 FYNNEI. This CDR3 comprises 14 residues. J was trimmed by 4 bases and V by 4 bases; bases with no gene match: 7. This CDR3 is CASSVAGGGYEQYF. In nucleotides, the CDR3 is TGTGCCAGCAGTGTGGCAGGGGGTGGATACGAGCAGTACTTC.

This chain connects TRBV4-1 to TRBJ2-7; 11 nucleotides match TRBD2. The CDR3 has 16 residues. V shed 6 bases, J shed 2 bases, and the junction held 9 bases outside the gene matches. Germline CDR1 reads MGHRA; CDR2 reads YSYEKL. The chain's CDR3 is CASRQNPSGRTYEQYF. As DNA, the CDR3 is TGCGCCAGCAGACAAAATCCTAGCGGGAGGACCTACGAGCAGTACTTC.

This sequence joins TRBV29-1 and TRBJ2-3, with D tentatively TRBD1 (6 bases). This CDR3 spans 13 amino acids. CDR1 and CDR2 from the germline V gene are SQVTM and ANQGSEA. V lost 6 bases and J lost 8, with 18 bases in between. The CDR3 sequence: CSVRAQGRGTQYF. The CDR3 coding sequence is TGCAGCGTGAGGGCACAGGGCCGAGGTACGCAGTATTTT.

The chain links TRBV18 to TRBJ1-1; TRBD1 agrees at 7 bases. After removal of 6 bases from V and 3 bases from J, the junction contained 7 bases not matched to a gene. The length of the CDR3 is 14 residues. Germline V gene sequence: CDR1 KGHSH, CDR2 LQKENI. CDR3 sequence: CASSRQGGYTEAFF. CDR3 sequence (DNA): TGTGCCAGCTCTCGACAGGGTGGGTACACTGAAGCTTTCTTT.

This clone came up a few times. The genes are TRBV28 and TRBJ1-5; the D gene is possibly TRBD1 (5 bases). Per germline, CDR1 MDHEN and CDR2 SYDVKM. This CDR3 is 16 amino acids long. V gave up 3 bases and J gave up 9 bases, with 21 bases separating them. CDR3 residues: CASSFPVGQGGAPQHF. The CDR3 bases are TGTGCCAGCAGTTTCCCCGTCGGGCAGGGAGGTGCGCCCCAGCATTTT.

This sequence joins TRBV7-6 and TRBJ2-1; 10 bases are a match to TRBD1. Germline V gives CDR1 SGHVS, CDR2 FNYEAQ. The V gene end was trimmed by 5 bases and the J gene end by 5 bases; junction bases not matched to a gene: 6. The CDR3 consists of 15 residues. Written as DNA, the CDR3 is TGTGCCAGCAGCCGCCGACAGGGGGCGAACAATGAGCAGTTCTTC. It codes for CASSRRQGANNEQFF.

The chain employs TRBV27 and TRBJ2-1, with 13 bases fitting TRBD2. Per the germline V gene, CDR1 is MNHEY and CDR2 is SMNVEV (reference sequence). CDR3 length: 16 residues. V lost 5 bases and J lost 2; bases outside the gene matches: 3. The CDR3 DNA follows: TGTGCCAGCAGTCTGGGACTAGCGGGACCCTACAATGAGCAGTTCTTC. This translates into CASSLGLAGPYNEQFF.

The rearrangement links TRBV7-2 to TRBJ1-1; D is perhaps TRBD1 (6 bases). The CDR3 totals 13 residues. The V gene's germline CDR1 is SGHTA and CDR2 FQGNSA. The V and J ends lost 4 bases and 6 bases respectively, with 12 bases between them. The CDR3: CASSSGHPAEAFF. The CDR3 coding sequence is TGTGCCAGCAGCTCGGGACATCCCGCTGAAGCTTTCTTT. The full variable domain, its missing parts supplied by reference TRBV7-2 and TRBJ1-1, is GAGVSQSPSNKVTEKGKDVELRCDPISGHTALYWYRQSLGQGLEFLIYFQGNSAPDKSGLPSDRFSAERTGGSVSTLTIQRTQQEDSAVYLCASSSGHPAEAFFGQGTRLTVV.

The chain uses TRBV6-5 and TRBJ2-7; 7 nucleotides align to TRBD1. Germline V lookup: CDR1 MNHEY, CDR2 SVGAGI. After removal of 6 bases from V and 0 bases from J, the junction contained 8 bases not matched to a gene. The CDR3 runs 15 residues. In DNA form, the CDR3 reads TGTGCCAGCAGCCAAAGACAGGGTAACTCCTACGAGCAGTACTTC. Its translation is CASSQRQGNSYEQYF.

The CDR3 bases are TGCGCCAGCAGCTTGACAGGGTCGGCTGAAGCTTTCTTT. Its protein is CASSLTGSAEAFF. The V call is TRBV5-1, the J call TRBJ1-1; D perhaps matches TRBD1 (6 bases). V was shortened by 1 base and J by 6 bases, with 10 bases between the two germline ends. Germline V gene data show CDR1 as SGHRS and CDR2 as YFSETQ. The CDR3 spans 13 residues. Together with reference TRBV5-1 and TRBJ1-1, the CDR3 gives the full variable domain: KAGVTQTPRYLIKTRGQQVTLSCSPISGHRSVSWYQQTPGQGLQFLFEYFSETQRNKGNFPGRFSGRQFSNSRSEMNVSTLELGDSALYLCASSLTGSAEAFFGQGTRLTVV.

This chain connects TRBV19 to TRBJ1-2; TRBD1 matches at 10 bases. This CDR3 is built from 14 residues. Per germline, CDR1 LNHDA and CDR2 SQIVND (reference sequence). Losses at the gene ends were 6 bases for V and 4 bases for J; bases not matched to a gene: 5. The CDR3 reads CASRGQGEAYGYTF. Here the CDR3 DNA reads TGTGCCAGTAGAGGACAGGGGGAAGCCTATGGCTACACCTTC.

On this clone: Mismatch with germline at one junction end may stem from a read error. V usage is TRBV11-2 and J usage is TRBJ1-2; D is perhaps TRBD1 (5 bases). The CDR3 sequence is 16 residues long. Germline-derived CDR1 and CDR2 are SGHAT and FQNNGV. The CDR3 here is CAGSPLAGSTFYGYTF. DNA for the CDR3: TGTGCCGGCAGCCCTCTGGCAGGGAGTACTTTCTATGGCTACACCTTC.